This T cell receptor beta chain was profiled in a study of T cells after posttransplantation cyclophosphamide. TCRdb keeps only in-frame clones here, not all; method: immunoSEQ multiplex PCR. Here the sample spans about 21,000 clones, more than 80% being singletons. Control samples came 1 year after myeloablative marrow transplants with methotrexate plus calcineurin inhibitor. This clone was observed once. Its antigen is unidentified. CDR3 length: 14 amino acids. Germline V CDR1 and CDR2: MNHEY, SMNVEV (reference sequence). V lost 0 bases, J lost 8 bases, and 4 bases stayed unmatched. Study results and limitations: Donor-recipient repertoire similarity was low at 1-2 months, rising over year one. TRB overlap between skin or GI tissue T cells and blood was limited.

The genes are TRBV27 and TRBJ1-2; TRBD1 agrees at 9 bases. Sequences were derived from PBMCs, sampled about 360 days after allogeneic stem cell transplant with calcineurin inhibitor and methotrexate. The source is a female patient in her 30s who received an allogeneic stem cell transplant from an unrelated donor, was CMV-positive, and had acute and chronic GVHD. These T cells may partly come from the graft donor. CDR3 nucleotide sequence: TGTGCCAGCAGTTTATCGATACAGGGGGCGGGCTACACCTTC. This gives the protein CASSLSIQGAGYTF.